This TCR beta chain derives from a study of T cells in Graves' hyperthyroidism and ophthalmopathy. Study as a whole: Prior to any treatment, at the point of initial diagnosis, peripheral blood was collected. Study-wide results and caveats: A model using 13 V-J features told ophthalmopathy apart from stable hyperthyroidism.

Per the germline V gene, CDR1 is MDHEN and CDR2 is SYDVKM. V was clipped by 8 bases and J by 4 bases, with 12 bases between them. There are 12 residues in the CDR3. For this clonotype: Its matching antigen is unknown.

Using RNA transcripts as the source, TCR beta CDR3 regions were amplified. In the first-round RT-PCR of the TCR CDR3, the HTBI primer set was used. In TCRdb, the multiplex PCR reads were re-called with MiXCR into one record per CDR3 protein. The sample lists 530,000 or so distinct CDR3 sequences, approximately 25% occurring once. Under 3 months was the duration of disease in ophthalmopathy patients, who also had a Clinical Activity Score of at least 3 and a NOSPECS grade of at least 4. Uncontrolled infection, other autoimmune disease, pregnancy or lactation led to exclusion. The rearrangement joins TRBV28 to TRBJ2-7, with a tentative D call TRBD1 (6 bases). This clonotype was sampled from a woman aged 25 to 39 with Graves' ophthalmopathy. Sequencing was performed on blood. The CDR3 DNA sequence: TGTGCCAGCCGGGACAACGGTTACGAGCAGTACTTC. This encodes CASRDNGYEQYF.